The next 31 T cell receptor beta chains were all read from a single sample in a study of T-cell reconstitution after alpha-beta-depleted transplantation in children (dated by TCRdb to 2016 to 2018). Libraries were prepared through PCR. The listed sequencing device is Illumina HiSeq 2500. TCR libraries were prepared with molecular barcoding, using unique molecular identifiers to normalize TCRbeta repertoire quantification. TCRdb handled the public reads itself, with Q25 trimming in fastp and clone calling in MiXCR, and kept productive beta chains. Rows with a matching CDR3 protein are joined into one entry that keeps the most common DNA and genes. For this sample there are over 300,000 distinct CDR3 sequences; 10% appear just once. The top ten constitute 2% to 3% of the sample. Material: PBMCs from the stem cell graft donor, obtained from the stem cell graft. The source of these receptors is a human donor who donated a stem cell graft to a child with acute lymphoblastic leukemia.

The chain carries TRBV18 and TRBJ2-7; TRBD1 agrees at 8 bases. V trimming: 6 bases; J trimming: 3 bases; junction bases outside the gene matches: 10. The CDR3 is 15 residues long. CDR1 KGHSH and CDR2 LQKENI come from the germline V gene. The CDR3, as DNA: TGTGCCAGCTCGATAGTTTACAGGGGGTTCTACGAGCAGTACTTC. This gives the protein CASSIVYRGFYEQYF.

This clonotype has only a few counts. The chain employs TRBV4-3 and TRBJ2-7; TRBD2 might be the D (6 bases). The V end lost 4 bases, the J end lost 6 bases, and 13 bases lay between the germline ends. CDR1 and CDR2 (germline): LGHNA, YSLEER. The CDR3 runs 13 residues. The CDR3 DNA is TGCGCCAGCAGCCGTGGACTGGGGGGCGAGCAGTACTTC. Its protein product is CASSRGLGGEQYF.

This clonotype showed up just a few times. The chain carries TRBV12-3 or TRBV12-4 and TRBJ2-4; 10 nucleotides align to TRBD1. The CDR3 has 14 residues. With V trimmed by 5 bases and J by 7 bases, 5 bases remained unmatched. This CDR3 reads CASSRGQGGNIQYF. The CDR3 DNA is TGTGCCAGCAGTCGCGGACAGGGGGGGAACATTCAGTACTTC.

J is TRBJ2-1 and V is TRBV7-6; 7 nucleotides agree with TRBD1. Trimming removed 5 bases from V and 7 bases from J; junction bases left unmatched: 8. Germline V gene lookup returns CDR1 SGHVS and CDR2 FNYEAQ. The CDR3 spans 14 residues. The CDR3: CASSLRDSQNEQFF. The CDR3 nucleotides read TGTGCCAGCAGCCTCCGGGACAGCCAAAATGAGCAGTTCTTC.

On this clonotype itself: Mismatch with germline at one junction end may stem from a read error. V is TRBV6-6 and J is TRBJ1-1, with TRBD1 as a possible D gene (5 bases). Germline V gene data show CDR1 as MNHNY and CDR2 as SVGAGI (reference sequence). This CDR3 has 10 residues. CDR3 in DNA: TGTGCCAGCAGGGGGGAGGGGAGAATCTTT. It codes for CASRGEGRIF.

The rearrangement links TRBV9 to TRBJ2-2; no clear D gene. This CDR3 has 18 residues. The germline V gene has CDR1 SGDLS and CDR2 YYNGEE. V lost 0 bases and J lost 0, with 15 bases in between. DNA for the CDR3: TGTGCCAGCAGCGTAGGGATCCCGGGCAGGACGAACACCGGGGAGCTGTTTTTT. Its translation: CASSVGIPGRTNTGELFF.

This clonotype has more than one count but fewer than ten. The chain carries TRBV21-1 and TRBJ2-7; the table assigns TRBD2, which was not confirmed against the DNA. TRBV21-1 is reported as a pseudogene. The CDR3 runs 17 residues. CDR3 protein: CASTSRRAHTGSYEQYF. CDR3 sequence (DNA): TGTGCCAGCACCTCGAGGCGGGCCCATACCGGGTCCTACGAGCAGTACTTC.

The sample holds many counts of this clonotype. The chain employs TRBV28 and TRBJ1-5; D is undetermined. Germline-derived CDR1 and CDR2 are MDHEN and SYDVKM. CDR3 length: 15 amino acids. Trimming removed 7 bases from V and 1 base from J, with 14 bases in between. CDR3 loop: CASNFPGTSNQPQHF. The CDR3 bases are TGTGCCAGCAACTTCCCAGGCACCAGCAATCAGCCCCAGCATTTT.

This clonotype has more than one count but fewer than ten. The V call is TRBV9, the J call TRBJ2-1, with D hard to call. V lost 4 bases and J lost 2, with 10 bases in between. The CDR3 is 14 residues long. Germline V gene sequence: CDR1 SGDLS, CDR2 YYNGEE. The CDR3 sequence is CASSPLPTYNEQFF. The CDR3 region has the DNA TGTGCCAGCAGCCCCCTCCCTACCTACAATGAGCAGTTCTTC.

This clonotype appeared a few times. The J gene is TRBJ2-3, the V gene TRBV20-1; D is undetermined. Per germline, CDR1 DFQATT and CDR2 SNEGSKA (reference sequence). V was trimmed by 1 base and J by 1 base, leaving 6 bases between them. The CDR3 consists of 13 residues. Here the CDR3 reads CSARGGGTDTQYF. In DNA, the CDR3 is TGCAGTGCTAGAGGAGGTGGCACAGATACGCAGTATTTT.

In this sample, this clonotype turned up many times. V and J are TRBV3-1 and TRBJ1-2, with D perhaps TRBD1 (6 bases). CDR3 size: 12 residues. Trimming left V 1 base short and J 8 bases short, with 8 bases between. Germline lookup yields CDR1 LGHDT and CDR2 YNNKEL (reference sequence). The CDR3 coding sequence is TGTGCCAGCAGCCAAGTAGGGGGAGGCTACACCTTC. Its translation: CASSQVGGGYTF.

This clonotype was observed a handful of times. The rearrangement joins TRBV9 to TRBJ2-3; no definite D call. From germline, CDR1 is SGDLS and CDR2 YYNGEE. The CDR3 covers 12 residues. V was shortened by 0 bases and J by 6 bases, with 5 bases between the two germline ends. Written as DNA, the CDR3 is TGTGCCAGCAGCGTAGGTGGTGATACGCAGTATTTT. Amino acid sequence: CASSVGGDTQYF.

There are a few counts of this clonotype. The chain combines TRBV4-1 with TRBJ2-3, with D tentatively TRBD1 (6 bases). The CDR3 extends over 15 amino acids. V was cut by 1 base and J by 3 bases, with 11 bases left in between. Germline V CDR1 and CDR2: MGHRA, YSYEKL. Written as DNA, the CDR3 is TGCGCCAGCAGCCAAGTACTAGGGGGAACAGATACGCAGTATTTT. Translation gives CASSQVLGGTDTQYF.

This clonotype showed up just a few times. This sequence joins TRBV11-1 and TRBJ2-7, with TRBD2 matching over 9 bases. Germline V lookup: CDR1 SGHAT, CDR2 FQDESV (reference sequence). This CDR3 is 18 amino acids long. The V segment lost 1 base and the J segment 4 bases; nucleotides outside the gene matches: 14. DNA for the CDR3: TGTGCCAGCAGCTTAGTTTCGGCGGGAGGGCCGATGGGTTACGAGCAGTACTTC. This translates into CASSLVSAGGPMGYEQYF.

This chain connects TRBV21-1 to TRBJ1-5; the table names TRBD1, a call not compared with the DNA. TRBV21-1 is annotated as a pseudogene. The CDR3 covers 17 residues. The DNA of the CDR3 is TGTGCCAGCAGCCCTGTGGTCCCCTCATATAGCAATCAGCCCCAGCATTTT. Translating gives CASSPVVPSYSNQPQHF.

The chain is built from TRBV15 and TRBJ2-3, with D possibly matching TRBD2 (5 bases). The germline V and J ends were trimmed by 6 bases and 3 bases, with 16 bases remaining between them. CDR3 size: 15 residues. CDR1 and CDR2 (germline): LNHNV, YYDKDF (reference sequence). The CDR3 DNA reads TGTGCCACCAGTCTAGGGAGCCCGAGGACAGATACGCAGTATTTT. Its protein product is CATSLGSPRTDTQYF.

This chain joins TRBV11-2 and TRBJ2-1; D is undetermined. CDR1 SGHAT and CDR2 FQNNGV come from the germline V gene. The CDR3 is 13 amino acids. Trimming took off 4 bases at V and 3 bases at J, with 7 bases between the two ends. CDR3 amino acids: CASSSELYNEQFF. The CDR3, as DNA: TGTGCCAGCAGCTCCGAACTCTACAATGAGCAGTTCTTC.

This clonotype was detected only a few times. V is TRBV7-3 and J is TRBJ1-2, with TRBD1 identical over 8 bases. CDR1 and CDR2 (germline): SGHTA, FQGTGA. The CDR3 contains 13 residues. The V gene end was trimmed by 4 bases and the J gene end by 8 bases; junction bases not matched to a gene: 6. CDR3 coding DNA: TGTGCCAGCAGCTACGGACAGGGCGGCGGCTACACCTTC. Residues: CASSYGQGGGYTF.

The chain couples TRBV19 to TRBJ2-5, with 8 bases matching TRBD2. The CDR3 spans 15 residues. Germline V gene data show CDR1 as LNHDA and CDR2 as SQIVND (reference sequence). V lost 7 bases, J lost 5 bases, and 12 bases stayed unmatched. The CDR3 loop is CASNGLAGGQETQYF. The CDR3 nucleotides read TGTGCCAGTAACGGCCTGGCGGGAGGTCAGGAGACCCAGTACTTC.

V usage is TRBV25-1 and J usage is TRBJ2-5; 9 nucleotides match TRBD2. Germline values: CDR1 MGHDK, CDR2 SYGVNS. V shed 1 base and J 0 bases; nucleotides not matched to a gene: 12. This CDR3 is built from 19 residues. The CDR3 loop is CASSELGFGTSRDQETQYF. As DNA, the CDR3 is TGTGCCAGCAGTGAATTAGGTTTTGGGACTAGCAGGGACCAAGAGACCCAGTACTTC.

This clonotype has more than one count but fewer than ten. The gene calls are TRBV4-1 and TRBJ2-3; TRBD2 matches at 8 bases. Germline V lookup: CDR1 MGHRA, CDR2 YSYEKL. The J segment lost 0 bases and the V segment lost 4 bases, leaving 9 bases of the junction unmatched. The CDR3 is made up of 17 amino acids. DNA for the CDR3: TGCGCCAGCAGCCTTCTAGGCGGGGGGAAGAGCACAGATACGCAGTATTTT. Translating gives CASSLLGGGKSTDTQYF.

This clonotype was counted only a few times. The CDR3, as DNA: TGTGCCAGCAGTTTATCCGGGACTAGCGGCTACTACGAGCAGTACTTC. Protein: CASSLSGTSGYYEQYF. The chain carries TRBV27 and TRBJ2-7, with 11 bases fitting TRBD2. CDR1 is MNHEY, CDR2 SMNVEV, per germline (reference sequence). This CDR3 has 16 amino acids. After removal of 0 bases from V and 3 bases from J, the junction contained 4 bases not matched to a gene.

This chain connects TRBV10-3 to TRBJ2-2; 12 bases are a match to TRBD2. CDR1 is ENHRY, CDR2 SYGVKD, per germline. The V and J ends lost 4 bases and 7 bases, in that order; junction bases with no gene match: 7. CDR3 length: 16 amino acids. CDR3 DNA sequence: TGTGCCATCAGTGCTCTGACTAGCGGGAGAAACGGGGAGCTGTTTTTT. Residues: CAISALTSGRNGELFF.

This clonotype was seen a handful of times. J is TRBJ2-5 and V is TRBV9, with no clear D. V was cut by 4 bases and J by 5 bases, with 15 bases left in between. Germline V gene sequence: CDR1 SGDLS, CDR2 YYNGEE. This CDR3 comprises 14 residues. The CDR3: CASSLNQRRETQYF. The DNA of the CDR3 is TGTGCCAGCAGCCTAAACCAGAGGCGGGAGACCCAGTACTTC.

V and J are TRBV7-3 and TRBJ2-3; possible D gene TRBD1, 6 bases. Germline V gene sequence: CDR1 SGHTA, CDR2 FQGTGA. V lost 6 bases to trimming and J lost 5 bases, with 12 bases between them. The CDR3 is 13 amino acids. CDR3 DNA: TGTGCCAGCAGACAGGGCTTGGGAGATACGCAGTATTTT. Translating it yields CASRQGLGDTQYF.

The V call is TRBV29-1, the J call TRBJ2-6, with 9 bases fitting TRBD1. The CDR3 has 18 amino acids. Germline V CDR1 and CDR2: SQVTM, ANQGSEA. V was pared by 5 bases and J by 1 base, with 12 bases of the junction left unmatched. The CDR3: CSVLTRDREKSGANVLTF. The CDR3 region has the DNA TGCAGCGTTCTTACCAGGGACAGGGAAAAATCTGGGGCCAACGTCCTGACTTTC.

The CDR3 DNA reads TGCGCCAGCAGCTCTACCCTTACGGGACAGGGGGCCGGTAGGAATGAGCAGTTCTTC. Encoded protein: CASSSTLTGQGAGRNEQFF. The V and J genes are TRBV5-1 and TRBJ2-1; 12 nucleotides agree with TRBD1. Trimming took 3 bases from V and 7 from J; bases not matched to a gene: 17. Germline-derived CDR1 and CDR2 are SGHRS and YFSETQ. The CDR3 has 19 amino acids. Looking up the rest from reference TRBV5-1 and TRBJ2-1 gives the full variable domain: KAGVTQTPRYLIKTRGQQVTLSCSPISGHRSVSWYQQTPGQGLQFLFEYFSETQRNKGNFPGRFSGRQFSNSRSEMNVSTLELGDSALYLCASSSTLTGQGAGRNEQFFGPGTRLTVL.

This clonotype was counted a few times. The chain couples TRBV7-2 to TRBJ2-3, with 11 bases identical to TRBD2. The CDR3 sequence is 17 residues long. Per the germline V gene, CDR1 is SGHTA and CDR2 is FQGNSA. V was clipped by 1 base and J by 3 bases; unmatched bases: 6. The CDR3 bases are TGTGCCAGCAGCTTAGTCCGTTTAGCGGGAGGGACAGATACGCAGTATTTT. This gives the protein CASSLVRLAGGTDTQYF.

The J gene is TRBJ2-2, the V gene TRBV7-9; D unclear. V was cut by 11 bases and J by 1 base, with 11 bases left in between. The length of the CDR3 is 13 residues. Germline V gene data show CDR1 as SEHNR and CDR2 as FQNEAQ (reference sequence). Here the CDR3 DNA reads TGTGCCTCGGGTTACCTGAACACCGGGGAGCTGTTTTTT. Its protein product is CASGYLNTGELFF.

This rearrangement joins TRBV5-1 to TRBJ2-1; 9 bases fit TRBD1. The germline V gene has CDR1 SGHRS and CDR2 YFSETQ. The CDR3 contains 17 residues. V gave up 4 bases and J gave up 7 bases; unmatched junction bases: 15. The CDR3 loop reads CASSPPAPGQGMNEQFF. The DNA for the CDR3 is TGCGCCAGCAGCCCCCCGGCCCCGGGACAGGGTATGAATGAGCAGTTCTTC.

This sequence joins TRBV19 and TRBJ2-1; 14 positions agree with TRBD2. The CDR3 consists of 20 residues. Unmatched junction bases numbered 19, after V lost 5 bases and J lost 7 bases. Germline CDR1 LNHDA, CDR2 SQIVND (reference sequence). CDR3: CASSPLMTSGRAYIRNEQFF. CDR3 nucleotide sequence: TGTGCCAGTAGTCCACTCATGACTAGCGGGAGGGCCTACATTCGTAATGAGCAGTTCTTC.